The 18 T cell receptor beta chains below were found in one sample sequenced in a study of T cell changes during pregnancy in multiple sclerosis. The assay was immunoSEQ multiplex PCR, and TCRdb's table has in-frame clones only and misses some. This table holds tens of thousands of clones, roughly nine tenths found once. The material was peripheral blood, obtained in the third trimester of pregnancy. The receptors were sampled from a female donor with multiple sclerosis, enrolled in a pregnancy study.

The chain couples TRBV18 to TRBJ1-5; possibly TRBD1 for D (5 bases). The CDR3 is 14 residues long. V lost 2 bases and J lost 7, with 12 bases in between. In germline, CDR1 is KGHSH, CDR2 LQKENI. The CDR3 loop is CASSPDPGNQPQHF. The CDR3 DNA sequence: TGTGCCAGCTCACCAGACCCAGGGAACCAGCCCCAGCATTTT.

The chain links TRBV4-1 to TRBJ2-5, with a tentative D call TRBD1 (5 bases). The CDR3 runs to 16 residues. Germline assignment: CDR1 MGHRA and CDR2 YSYEKL. V was trimmed by 0 bases and J by 2 bases, leaving 13 bases between them. CDR3 DNA: TGCGCCAGCAGCCAAGATCCGACAGTGAATCAAGAGACCCAGTACTTC. Translating gives CASSQDPTVNQETQYF.

The chain is built from TRBV6-6 and TRBJ1-4; D is unresolved. Deletions cut 0 bases from V and 8 bases from J, with 13 bases between. Per the germline V gene, CDR1 is MNHNY and CDR2 is SVGAGI (reference sequence). The CDR3 runs to 15 residues. The CDR3 protein is CASSYSRPLEEKLFF. DNA for the CDR3: TGTGCCAGCAGTTACTCTCGGCCCTTGGAGGAAAAACTGTTTTTT.

The rearrangement joins TRBV6-1 to TRBJ2-3; TRBD2 matches at 7 bases. V was clipped by 4 bases and J by 4 bases; unmatched bases: 2. This CDR3 has 13 amino acids. Germline CDR1 MNHNS, CDR2 SASEGT. The CDR3 region is CASSATSADTQYF. As DNA, the CDR3 is TGTGCCAGCAGTGCCACTAGCGCAGATACGCAGTATTTT.

The chain carries TRBV13 and TRBJ1-6, with TRBD1 identical over 8 bases. The germline CDR1 and CDR2 sequences are PRHDT and FYEKMQ (reference sequence). The CDR3 has 13 residues. V trimming: 8 bases; J trimming: 14 bases; junction bases outside the gene matches: 11. The CDR3 reads CASGQQGEFSLHF. In nucleotides, the CDR3 is TGTGCCAGCGGACAACAGGGGGAGTTCTCCCTCCACTTT.

The chain links TRBV5-1 to TRBJ2-2; D perhaps matches TRBD2 (6 bases). The CDR3 consists of 17 residues. V was cut by 0 bases and J by 6 bases, with 18 bases left in between. CDR1 and CDR2 (germline): SGHRS, YFSETQ. CDR3 protein: CASSLEGPQTRAGELFF. The CDR3 DNA reads TGCGCCAGCAGCTTGGAGGGACCGCAGACTAGAGCCGGGGAGCTGTTTTTT.

This chain links TRBV7-2 with TRBJ2-1; D possibly corresponds to TRBD2 (6 bases). The V end lost 3 bases, the J end lost 6 bases, and 18 bases lay between the germline ends. CDR1 is SGHTA, CDR2 FQGNSA, per germline. The CDR3 loop spans 16 amino acids. The CDR3 coding sequence is TGTGCCAGCAGCTTTAGAGCTGGGGGGTTTGGCAATGAGCAGTTCTTC. It codes for CASSFRAGGFGNEQFF.

The V gene is TRBV14, the J gene TRBJ2-7, with a possible D match to TRBD2 (6 bases). The CDR3 consists of 13 residues. Germline CDR1 SGHDN, CDR2 FVKESK. V was clipped by 0 bases and J by 9 bases, with 12 bases between them. The CDR3 is CASSQETSIGQYF. CDR3 nucleotides: TGTGCCAGCAGCCAAGAGACTAGTATCGGGCAGTACTTC.

The J gene is TRBJ2-7, the V gene TRBV19; TRBD1 aligns across 8 bases. Germline CDR1 LNHDA, CDR2 SQIVND (reference sequence). The CDR3 extends over 15 amino acids. Trimming cost V 6 bases and J 6 bases; bases outside gene matches: 13. The CDR3, as DNA: TGTGCCAGTAGCCCAACAGGGGGGCCTTTTGGCGAGCAGTACTTC. It translates to CASSPTGGPFGEQYF. The whole variable domain, remainder taken from reference TRBV19 and TRBJ2-7, is DGGITQSPKYLFRKEGQNVTLSCEQNLNHDAMYWYRQDPGQGLRLIYYSQIVNDFQKGDIAEGYSVSREKKESFPLTVTSAQKNPTAFYLCASSPTGGPFGEQYFGPGTRLTVT.

The chain couples TRBV7-9 to TRBJ2-5, with D tentatively TRBD2 (6 bases). Trimming removed 1 base at V and 5 bases at J, with 26 bases between. The V gene's germline CDR1 is SEHNR and CDR2 FQNEAQ (reference sequence). The CDR3 is made up of 19 amino acids. The CDR3 sequence is CASSLGGRSPTGDRETQYF. CDR3 nucleotides: TGTGCCAGCAGCTTAGGAGGACGGAGCCCCACGGGAGATCGGGAGACCCAGTACTTC.

The chain recombines TRBV27 with TRBJ2-5; 8 bases map to TRBD2. Losses at the gene ends were 5 bases for V and 4 bases for J; bases not matched to a gene: 3. CDR3 length: 13 residues. Looked up from germline, CDR1 is MNHEY and CDR2 is SMNVEV (reference sequence). For the CDR3, the DNA is TGTGCCAGCAGTAGCGGGAGAGTAGAGACCCAGTACTTC. Amino acids: CASSSGRVETQYF.

The chain recombines TRBV6-1 with TRBJ1-2, with 8 bases that match TRBD1. Trimming at V came to 2 bases and at J to 2 bases, leaving 7 bases not matched to a gene. Per germline, CDR1 MNHNS and CDR2 SASEGT. This CDR3 has 16 amino acids. The CDR3 loop reads CASSERDRRGNYGYTF. In nucleotides, the CDR3 is TGTGCCAGCAGTGAACGGGACAGGAGAGGGAACTATGGCTACACCTTC.

The J gene is TRBJ2-4, the V gene TRBV4-2, with D perhaps matching TRBD2 (6 bases). The V end was cut by 3 bases, the J end by 8 bases, with 14 bases between. The CDR3 is made up of 14 amino acids. Germline assignment: CDR1 LGHNA and CDR2 YNFKEQ. The DNA of the CDR3 is TGTGCCAGCAGCCAGGAACGGGGAGGATACATTCAGTACTTC. This gives the protein CASSQERGGYIQYF.

The V gene is TRBV5-4, the J gene TRBJ2-1; 7 positions agree with TRBD2. This CDR3 has 15 amino acids. Germline V gene lookup returns CDR1 SGHNT and CDR2 YYREEE (reference sequence). J lost 4 bases, V lost 2 bases, and 6 bases had no gene match. The CDR3 protein is CASSLKRGTYNEQFF. For the CDR3, the DNA is TGTGCCAGCAGCTTAAAGCGGGGTACTTACAATGAGCAGTTCTTC.

This clone showed up just a few times. V and J are TRBV7-8 and TRBJ1-4, with a tentative D call TRBD1 (5 bases). This CDR3 is 15 amino acids long. The ends were cut back, 0 bases at V and 8 bases at J, with 13 bases in the middle. Germline CDR1 is SGHVS and CDR2 is FQNEAQ. The CDR3 DNA reads as TGTGCCAGCAGCTTAGCTGGCAGGGCGGGGGAAAAACTGTTTTTT. It codes for CASSLAGRAGEKLFF.

V usage is TRBV7-9 and J usage is TRBJ2-3, with TRBD2 identical over 8 bases. CDR1 and CDR2 from the germline V gene are SEHNR and FQNEAQ (reference sequence). The V gene end was trimmed by 2 bases and the J gene end by 4 bases; junction bases not matched to a gene: 2. The length of the CDR3 is 14 residues. The CDR3: CASSLSSGADTQYF. In DNA form, the CDR3 reads TGTGCCAGCAGCTTAAGTAGCGGGGCAGATACGCAGTATTTT.

J is TRBJ1-5 and V is TRBV27; 9 bases are shared with TRBD1. The CDR3 sequence is 13 residues long. Germline CDR1 and CDR2: MNHEY and SMNVEV (reference sequence). The V and J ends lost 6 bases and 7 bases, in that order; junction bases with no gene match: 4. This chain's CDR3 is CASSRQGDQPQHF. CDR3 coding DNA: TGTGCCAGCAGCCGACAGGGGGACCAGCCCCAGCATTTT.

The CDR3 DNA sequence: TGTGCCAGTAGTATCACGCAGGGTGGGAACGAGCAGTACTTC. Translation gives CASSITQGGNEQYF. The rearrangement links TRBV19 to TRBJ2-7, with D perhaps matching TRBD1 (5 bases). Germline CDR1 is LNHDA and CDR2 is SQIVND (reference sequence). This CDR3 contains 14 residues. Deletions cut 3 bases from V and 5 bases from J, with 14 bases between.